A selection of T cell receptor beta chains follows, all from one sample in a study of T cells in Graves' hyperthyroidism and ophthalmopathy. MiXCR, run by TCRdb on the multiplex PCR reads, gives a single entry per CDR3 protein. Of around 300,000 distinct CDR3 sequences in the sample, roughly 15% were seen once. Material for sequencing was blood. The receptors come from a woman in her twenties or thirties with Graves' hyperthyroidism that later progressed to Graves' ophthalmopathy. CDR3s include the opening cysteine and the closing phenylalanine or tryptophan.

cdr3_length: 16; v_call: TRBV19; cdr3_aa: CASSTLTGLAMNEQFF
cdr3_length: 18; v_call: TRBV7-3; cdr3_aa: CASSSGTSGPPSTDTQYF
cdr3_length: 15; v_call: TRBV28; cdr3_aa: CASTRGDKLNQPQHF
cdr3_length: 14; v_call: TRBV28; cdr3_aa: CASSLGQLFYGYTF
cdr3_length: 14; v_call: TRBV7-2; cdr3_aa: CASSPDPGTDTQYF
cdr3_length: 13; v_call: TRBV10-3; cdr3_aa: CATRGAQPYEQYF
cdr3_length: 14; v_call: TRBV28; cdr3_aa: CASSLPGEPYEQYF
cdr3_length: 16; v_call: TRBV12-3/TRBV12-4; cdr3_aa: CASSLKASGNQETQYF
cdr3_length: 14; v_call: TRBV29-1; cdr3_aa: CSVVQGAKNTEAFF
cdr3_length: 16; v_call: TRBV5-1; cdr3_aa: CASSPRGGGGTGELFF
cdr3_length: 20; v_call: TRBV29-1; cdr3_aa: CSVEIYGDRTSRSSYNEQFF
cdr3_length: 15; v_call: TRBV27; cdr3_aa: CASSYRLLANEKLFF
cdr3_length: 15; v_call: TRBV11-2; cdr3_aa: CASRQASGSYNEQFF
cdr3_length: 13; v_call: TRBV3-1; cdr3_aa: CASTGGGHNEQFF
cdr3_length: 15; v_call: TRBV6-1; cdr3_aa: CASKQRGQITGELFF
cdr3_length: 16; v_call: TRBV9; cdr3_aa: CASSPQGALNTGELFF
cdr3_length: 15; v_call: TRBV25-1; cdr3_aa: CASSENNPGLKGAFF
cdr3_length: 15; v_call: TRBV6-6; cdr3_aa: CASSYSPGDPYEQYF
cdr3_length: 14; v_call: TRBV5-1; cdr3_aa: CASSLAGPTGELFF
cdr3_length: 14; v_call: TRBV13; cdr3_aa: CASSLGNGDYGYTF
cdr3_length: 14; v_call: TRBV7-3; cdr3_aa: CASSLSFGTDTQYF
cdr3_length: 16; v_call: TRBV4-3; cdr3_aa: CASSQDSGGRDTEAFF
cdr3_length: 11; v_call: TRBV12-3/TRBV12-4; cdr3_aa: CASSYGYGYTF
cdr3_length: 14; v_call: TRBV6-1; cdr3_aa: CASRPGHPNYGYTF
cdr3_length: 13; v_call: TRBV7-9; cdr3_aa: CASSEVRTYEQYF
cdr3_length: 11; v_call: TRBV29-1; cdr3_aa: CSVRTGTEQYF
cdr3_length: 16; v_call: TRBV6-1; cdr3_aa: CASRPGTSGRAAEQYF
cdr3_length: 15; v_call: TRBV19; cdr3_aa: CASTPAGPSPYGYTF
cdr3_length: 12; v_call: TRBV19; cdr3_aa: CASNQGAYEQYF
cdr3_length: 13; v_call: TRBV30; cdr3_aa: CAWSTGGTDTQYF
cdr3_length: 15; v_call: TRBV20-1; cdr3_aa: CSARPASGMSLEQFF
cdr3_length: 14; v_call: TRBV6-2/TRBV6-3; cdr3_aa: CASSYLADYNEQFF
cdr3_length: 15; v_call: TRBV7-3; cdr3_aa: CASSSGTGGSSPLHF
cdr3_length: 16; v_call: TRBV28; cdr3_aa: CASSETLGLDTDTQYF
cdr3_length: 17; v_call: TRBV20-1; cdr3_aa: CSARGVSGQGGDEKLFF
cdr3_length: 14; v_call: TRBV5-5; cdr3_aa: CASSEYPGGYEQYF
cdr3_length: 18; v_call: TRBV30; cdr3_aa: CAWSVLVNQNRFYNEQFF
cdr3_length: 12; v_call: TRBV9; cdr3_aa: CASAPGADTQYF
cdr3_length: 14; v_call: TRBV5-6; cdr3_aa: CASSLVVRASIQYF
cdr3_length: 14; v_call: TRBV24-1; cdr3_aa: CATSPTGGNQPQHF
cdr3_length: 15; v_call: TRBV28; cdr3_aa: CASRGRRGPMGEQYF
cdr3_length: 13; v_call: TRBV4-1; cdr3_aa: CASSPRSNQPQHF
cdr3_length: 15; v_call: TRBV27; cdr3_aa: CASSPQGGIGEKLFF
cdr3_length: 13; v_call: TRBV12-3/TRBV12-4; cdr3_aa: CATSDQSSYEQYF
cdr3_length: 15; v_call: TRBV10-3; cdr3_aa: CAISESSGRVDIQYF